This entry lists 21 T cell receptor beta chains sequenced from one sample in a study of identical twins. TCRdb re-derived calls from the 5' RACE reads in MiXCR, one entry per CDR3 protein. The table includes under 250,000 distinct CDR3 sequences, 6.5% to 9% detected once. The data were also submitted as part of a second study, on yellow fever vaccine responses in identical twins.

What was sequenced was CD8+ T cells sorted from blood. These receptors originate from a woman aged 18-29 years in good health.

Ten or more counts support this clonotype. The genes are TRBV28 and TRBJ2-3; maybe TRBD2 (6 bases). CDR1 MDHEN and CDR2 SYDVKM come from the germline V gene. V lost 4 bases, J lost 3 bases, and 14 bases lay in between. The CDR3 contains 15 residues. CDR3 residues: CASSSGSGDTDTQYF. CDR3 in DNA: TGTGCCAGCAGTTCGGGATCGGGAGATACAGATACGCAGTATTTT.

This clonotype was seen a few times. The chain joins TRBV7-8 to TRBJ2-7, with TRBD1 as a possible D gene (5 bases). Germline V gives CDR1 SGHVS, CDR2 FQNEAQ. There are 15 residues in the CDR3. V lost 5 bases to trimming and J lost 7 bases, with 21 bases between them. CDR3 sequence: CASSNRGQVSREQYF. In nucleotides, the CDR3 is TGTGCCAGCAGCAACCGCGGACAAGTTTCACGAGAGCAGTACTTC.

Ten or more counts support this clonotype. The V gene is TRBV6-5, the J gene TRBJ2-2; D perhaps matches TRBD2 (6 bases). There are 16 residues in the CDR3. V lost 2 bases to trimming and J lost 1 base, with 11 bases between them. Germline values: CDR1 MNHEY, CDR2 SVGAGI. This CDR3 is CASSYVAGWNTGELFF. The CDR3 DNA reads TGTGCCAGCAGTTACGTGGCGGGATGGAACACCGGGGAGCTGTTTTTT.

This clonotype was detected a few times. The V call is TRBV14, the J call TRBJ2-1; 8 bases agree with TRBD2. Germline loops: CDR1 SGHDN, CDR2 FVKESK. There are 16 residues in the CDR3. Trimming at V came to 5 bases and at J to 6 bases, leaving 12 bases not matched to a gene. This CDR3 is CASSSIPSGSVNEQFF. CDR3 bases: TGTGCCAGCAGCTCTATCCCCAGCGGGAGCGTCAATGAGCAGTTCTTC. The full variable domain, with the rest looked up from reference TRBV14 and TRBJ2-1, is EAGVTQFPSHSVIEKGQTVTLRCDPISGHDNLYWYRRVMGKEIKFLLHFVKESKQDESGMPNNRFLAERTGGTYSTLKVQPAELEDSGVYFCASSSIPSGSVNEQFFGPGTRLTVL.

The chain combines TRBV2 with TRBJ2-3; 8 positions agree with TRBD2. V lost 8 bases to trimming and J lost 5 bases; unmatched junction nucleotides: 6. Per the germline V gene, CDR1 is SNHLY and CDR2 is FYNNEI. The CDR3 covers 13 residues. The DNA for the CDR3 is TGTGCCAGCGGCCGGGGGGGCGAAGATACGCAGTATTTT. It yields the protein CASGRGGEDTQYF.

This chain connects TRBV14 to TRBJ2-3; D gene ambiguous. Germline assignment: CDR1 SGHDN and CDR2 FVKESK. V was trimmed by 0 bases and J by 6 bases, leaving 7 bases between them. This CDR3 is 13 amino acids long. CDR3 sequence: CASSQDRWDTQYF. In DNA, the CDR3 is TGTGCCAGCAGCCAAGATCGTTGGGATACGCAGTATTTT.

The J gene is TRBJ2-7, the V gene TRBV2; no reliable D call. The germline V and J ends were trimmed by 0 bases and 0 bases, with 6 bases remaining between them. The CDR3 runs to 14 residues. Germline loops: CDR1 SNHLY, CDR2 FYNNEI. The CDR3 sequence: CASSEASNSYEQYV. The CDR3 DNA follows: TGTGCCAGCAGTGAAGCGTCTAACTCCTACGAGCAGTACGTC.

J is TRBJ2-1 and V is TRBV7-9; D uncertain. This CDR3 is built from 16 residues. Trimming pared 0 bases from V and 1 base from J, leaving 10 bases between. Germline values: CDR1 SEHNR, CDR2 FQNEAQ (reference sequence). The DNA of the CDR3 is TGTGCCAGCAGCTTAGCGCAAGTGGTTTCCTACAATGAGCAGTTCTTC. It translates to CASSLAQVVSYNEQFF.

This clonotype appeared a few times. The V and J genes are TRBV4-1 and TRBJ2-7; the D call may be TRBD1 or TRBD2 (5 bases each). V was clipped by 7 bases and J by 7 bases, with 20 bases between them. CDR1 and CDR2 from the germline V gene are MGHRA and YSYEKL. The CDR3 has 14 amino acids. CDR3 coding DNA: TGCGCCAGCATGGGGGTGGCTCGGTTCGAGGAGCAGTACGTC. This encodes CASMGVARFEEQYV.

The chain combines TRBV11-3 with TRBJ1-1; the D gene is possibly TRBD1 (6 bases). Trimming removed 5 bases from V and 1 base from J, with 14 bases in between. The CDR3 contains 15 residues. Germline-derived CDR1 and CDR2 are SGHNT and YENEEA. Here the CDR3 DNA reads TGTGCCAGCAGCACAAGGGGACACTCGAACACTGAAGCTTTCTTT. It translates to CASSTRGHSNTEAFF.

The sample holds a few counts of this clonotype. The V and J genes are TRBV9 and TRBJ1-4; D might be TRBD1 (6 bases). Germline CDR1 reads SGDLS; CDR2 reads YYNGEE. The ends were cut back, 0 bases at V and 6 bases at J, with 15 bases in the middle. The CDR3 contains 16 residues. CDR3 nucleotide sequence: TGTGCCAGCAGCGTAGACGGGTTGGGACACGATGAAAAACTGTTTTTT. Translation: CASSVDGLGHDEKLFF.

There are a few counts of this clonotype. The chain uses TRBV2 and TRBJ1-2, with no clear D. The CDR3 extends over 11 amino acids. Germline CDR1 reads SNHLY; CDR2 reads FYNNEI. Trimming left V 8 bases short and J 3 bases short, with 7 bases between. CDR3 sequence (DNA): TGTGCCAGCGACTCCCACTATGGCTACACCTTC. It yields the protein CASDSHYGYTF.

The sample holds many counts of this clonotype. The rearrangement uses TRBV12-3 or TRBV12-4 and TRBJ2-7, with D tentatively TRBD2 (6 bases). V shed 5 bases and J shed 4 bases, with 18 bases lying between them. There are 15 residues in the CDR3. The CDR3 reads CASSRAEDYYYEQYF. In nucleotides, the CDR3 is TGTGCCAGCAGTCGCGCGGAGGACTATTATTACGAGCAGTACTTC.

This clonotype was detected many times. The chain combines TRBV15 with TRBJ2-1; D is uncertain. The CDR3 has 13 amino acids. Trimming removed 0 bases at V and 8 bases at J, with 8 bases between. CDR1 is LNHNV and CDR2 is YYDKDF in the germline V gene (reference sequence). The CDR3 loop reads CATSRDRIDEQFF. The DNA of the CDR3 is TGTGCCACCAGCAGAGATCGGATCGATGAGCAGTTCTTC.

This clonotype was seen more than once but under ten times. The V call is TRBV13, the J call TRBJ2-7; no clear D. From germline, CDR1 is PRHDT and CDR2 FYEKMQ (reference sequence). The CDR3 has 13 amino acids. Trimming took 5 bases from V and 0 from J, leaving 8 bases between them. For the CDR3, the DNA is TGTGCCAGCAGCACCTATAGCTCCTACGAGCAGTACTTC. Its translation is CASSTYSSYEQYF.

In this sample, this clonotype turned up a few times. Here the CDR3 DNA reads TGTGCCAGCAGCTTAGATTATGGGACCCTCAATGAGCAGTTCTTC. Translating it yields CASSLDYGTLNEQFF. The chain combines TRBV11-2 with TRBJ2-1; D possibly uses TRBD1 or TRBD2 (5 bases each). Per the germline V gene, CDR1 is SGHAT and CDR2 is FQNNGV. This CDR3 has 15 amino acids. V was shortened by 0 bases and J by 6 bases, with 12 bases between the two germline ends.

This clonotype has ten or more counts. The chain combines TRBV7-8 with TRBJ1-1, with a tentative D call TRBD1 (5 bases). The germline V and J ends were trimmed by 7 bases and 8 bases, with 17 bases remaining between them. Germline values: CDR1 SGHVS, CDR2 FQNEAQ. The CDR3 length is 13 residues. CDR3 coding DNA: TGTGCCAGCATCGATTGGGACCCCGAGGAAGCTTTCTTT. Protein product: CASIDWDPEEAFF.

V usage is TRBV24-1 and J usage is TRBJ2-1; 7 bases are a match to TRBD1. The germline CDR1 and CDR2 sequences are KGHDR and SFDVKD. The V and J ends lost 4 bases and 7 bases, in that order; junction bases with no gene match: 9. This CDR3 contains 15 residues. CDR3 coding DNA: TGTGCCACCAGTGAATCGGGACAGAGGCGGAATGAGCAGTTCTTC. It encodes CATSESGQRRNEQFF.

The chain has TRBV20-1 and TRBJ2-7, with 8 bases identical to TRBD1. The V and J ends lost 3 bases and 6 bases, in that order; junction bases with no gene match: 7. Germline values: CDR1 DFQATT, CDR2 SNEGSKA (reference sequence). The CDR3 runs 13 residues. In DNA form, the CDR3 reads TGCAGTGCTAGCGGACAGGGAGCCTTCGAGCAGTACGTC. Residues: CSASGQGAFEQYV.

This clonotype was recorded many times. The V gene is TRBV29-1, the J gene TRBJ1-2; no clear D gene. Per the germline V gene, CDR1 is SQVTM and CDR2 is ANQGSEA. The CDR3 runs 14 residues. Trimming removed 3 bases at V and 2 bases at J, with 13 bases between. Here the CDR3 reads CSVENQESNYGYTF. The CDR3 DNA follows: TGCAGCGTTGAGAATCAGGAATCGAACTATGGCTACACCTTC.

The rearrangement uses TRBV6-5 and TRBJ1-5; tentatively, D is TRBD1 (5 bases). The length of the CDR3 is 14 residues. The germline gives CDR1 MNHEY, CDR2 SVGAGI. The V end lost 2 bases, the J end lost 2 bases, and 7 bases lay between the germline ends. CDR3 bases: TGTGCCAGCAGTTACGCCAGGGGCAATCAGCCCCAGCATTTT. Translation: CASSYARGNQPQHF.